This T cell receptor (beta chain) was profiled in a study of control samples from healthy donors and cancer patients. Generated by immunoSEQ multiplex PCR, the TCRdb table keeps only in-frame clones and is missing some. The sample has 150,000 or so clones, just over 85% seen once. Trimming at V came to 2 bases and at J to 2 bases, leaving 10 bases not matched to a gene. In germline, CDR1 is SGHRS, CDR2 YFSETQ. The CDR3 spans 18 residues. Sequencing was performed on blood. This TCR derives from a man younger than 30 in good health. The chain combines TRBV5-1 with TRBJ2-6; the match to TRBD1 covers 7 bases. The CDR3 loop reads CASSFGTGVEAGANVLTF. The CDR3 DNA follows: TGCGCCAGCAGCTTTGGAACAGGGGTAGAGGCTGGGGCCAACGTCCTGACTTTC.